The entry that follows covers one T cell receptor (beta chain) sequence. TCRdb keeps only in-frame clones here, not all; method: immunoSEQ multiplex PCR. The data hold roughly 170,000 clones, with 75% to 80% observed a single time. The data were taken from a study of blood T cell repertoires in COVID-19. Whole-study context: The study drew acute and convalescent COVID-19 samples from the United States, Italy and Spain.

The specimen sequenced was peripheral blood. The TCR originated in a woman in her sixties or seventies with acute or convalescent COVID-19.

CDR3 in amino acids: CASSESGQGAETQYF. CDR3 DNA: TGTGCCAGCAGTGAAAGTGGACAGGGGGCAGAGACCCAGTACTTC. V is TRBV2 and J is TRBJ2-5; 11 bases are a match to TRBD1. The germline V gene encodes CDR1 SNHLY and CDR2 FYNNEI. This CDR3 is built from 15 residues. V lost 2 bases to trimming and J lost 4 bases; unmatched junction nucleotides: 3.